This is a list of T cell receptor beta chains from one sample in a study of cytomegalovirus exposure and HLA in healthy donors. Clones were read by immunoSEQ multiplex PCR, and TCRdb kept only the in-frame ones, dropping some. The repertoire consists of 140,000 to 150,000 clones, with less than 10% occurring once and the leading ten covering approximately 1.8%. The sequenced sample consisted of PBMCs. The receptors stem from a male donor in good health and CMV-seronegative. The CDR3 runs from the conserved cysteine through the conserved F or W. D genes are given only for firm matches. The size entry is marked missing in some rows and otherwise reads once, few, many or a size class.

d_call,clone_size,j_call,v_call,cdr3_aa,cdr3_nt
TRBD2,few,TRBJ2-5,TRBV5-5,CASSWGRTSGQETQYF,TGTGCCAGCAGCTGGGGGAGAACTAGCGGCCAAGAGACCCAGTACTTC
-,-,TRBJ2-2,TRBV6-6,CASSYDSSTGELFF,TGTGCCAGCAGTTACGACTCATCCACCGGGGAGCTGTTTTTT
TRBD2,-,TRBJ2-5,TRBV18,CASSPGTSGRETQYF,TGTGCCAGCTCACCGGGGACTAGCGGTAGGGAGACCCAGTACTTC
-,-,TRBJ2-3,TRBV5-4,CASSSTMEQYSTDTQYF,TGTGCCAGCAGCTCGACGATGGAGCAATATAGCACAGATACGCAGTATTTT
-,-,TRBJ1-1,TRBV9,CASSVVAPGRFTEAFF,TGTGCCAGCAGCGTAGTCGCCCCGGGTAGGTTCACTGAAGCTTTCTTT
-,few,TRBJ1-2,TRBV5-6,CASSWDGQQIYTF,TGTGCCAGCAGCTGGGACGGACAGCAGATTTACACCTTC
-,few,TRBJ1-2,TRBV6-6,CASSRNTVNYGYTF,TGTGCCAGCAGCCGTAATACAGTTAACTATGGCTACACCTTC
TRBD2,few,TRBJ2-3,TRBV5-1,CASRAYLAGITDTQYF,TGCGCCAGCAGGGCGTACCTAGCGGGGATCACAGATACGCAGTATTTT
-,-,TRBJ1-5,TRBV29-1,CSVEAGPNQPQHF,TGCAGCGTTGAGGCGGGTCCCAATCAGCCCCAGCATTTT
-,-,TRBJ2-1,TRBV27,CASSFIGGEQFF,TGTGCCAGCAGTTTCATCGGAGGCGAGCAGTTCTTC
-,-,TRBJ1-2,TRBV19,CASSPIGTMNGYTF,TGTGCCAGTAGTCCGATAGGGACAATGAATGGCTACACCTTC
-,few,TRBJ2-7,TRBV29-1,CSVARDYEQYF,TGCAGCGTTGCCCGGGACTACGAGCAGTACTTC
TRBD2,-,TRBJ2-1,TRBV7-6,CASSFLAGPYNEQFF,TGTGCCAGCAGCTTTCTAGCGGGTCCATACAATGAGCAGTTCTTC